The clone carrying this T cell receptor beta chain was observed a few times. The sample is drawn from a study of identical twins. TCRdb re-called the 5' RACE reads through MiXCR, storing one row per CDR3 protein. The table has about 470,000 distinct CDR3 sequences, more than 20% seen once; the top ten hold around 3%. Deletions cut 2 bases from V and 7 bases from J, with 7 bases between. This CDR3 contains 11 residues. Germline values: CDR1 SGDLS, CDR2 YYNGEE. The same data also went into a second study, on T cells expressing NK-cell markers.

The sequenced sample consisted of CD4+ T cells sorted from blood. The TCR comes from a woman younger than 35 in good health. This chain connects TRBV9 to TRBJ2-7; D is undetermined. The CDR3 DNA is TGTGCCAGCAGCGTTCCAATGGAGCAGTACTTC. Encoded protein: CASSVPMEQYF.